These 28 T cell receptor beta chains came from one sample sequenced in a study of cytomegalovirus exposure and HLA in healthy donors. Use of 60 Vbeta and 13 Jbeta primers characterized the PCR. Clones were read by immunoSEQ multiplex PCR, and TCRdb kept only the in-frame ones, dropping some. The sample lists about 88,000 clones, approximately 71% occurring once. Sequenced material: PBMCs. These receptors were obtained from a man aged 45-65 years in good health and CMV-seronegative.

V usage is TRBV19 and J usage is TRBJ2-3, with 9 bases that match TRBD2. The V gene's germline CDR1 is LNHDA and CDR2 SQIVND (reference sequence). This CDR3 has 19 residues. Unmatched junction bases numbered 13, after V lost 3 bases and J lost 0 bases. The CDR3 DNA follows: TGTGCCAGTAGTATGCTTCTCGCGGGGGGGATGTATAGCACAGATACGCAGTATTTT. Translation gives CASSMLLAGGMYSTDTQYF.

Written as DNA, the CDR3 is TGTGCCAGCAGCTCGAACAGGGAGATTAACACCGGGGAGCTGTTTTTT. Amino acid sequence: CASSSNREINTGELFF. The chain joins TRBV28 to TRBJ2-2; D perhaps matches TRBD1 (6 bases). The length of the CDR3 is 16 residues. The V end was cut by 6 bases, the J end by 2 bases, with 16 bases between. Germline V gene sequence: CDR1 MDHEN, CDR2 SYDVKM.

The gene calls are TRBV5-6 and TRBJ2-3; weak D call: TRBD2 (5 bases). V lost 0 bases and J lost 1, with 12 bases in between. Germline values: CDR1 SGHDT, CDR2 YYEEEE. The CDR3 loop spans 16 amino acids. The CDR3 is CASSLATGSGTDTQYF. DNA for the CDR3: TGTGCCAGCAGCTTGGCCACGGGATCTGGCACAGATACGCAGTATTTT.

There are a few counts of this clone. The J gene is TRBJ2-1, the V gene TRBV9; maybe TRBD2 (6 bases). There are 16 residues in the CDR3. Trimming removed 2 bases at V and 2 bases at J, with 14 bases between. Per germline, CDR1 SGDLS and CDR2 YYNGEE. CDR3 coding DNA: TGTGCCAGCAGCGTCATGAGGGAGGATCCCTACAATGAGCAGTTCTTC. Encoded protein: CASSVMREDPYNEQFF.

The CDR3: CASSWSAGESPGELFF. The CDR3 DNA sequence: TGTGCCAGCAGCTGGTCGGCGGGAGAATCCCCCGGGGAGCTGTTTTTT. The rearrangement links TRBV7-8 to TRBJ2-2, with 7 nucleotides matching TRBD2. Germline V lookup: CDR1 SGHVS, CDR2 FQNEAQ. V was pared by 4 bases and J by 6 bases, with 11 bases of the junction left unmatched. The CDR3 sequence is 16 residues long.

This chain joins TRBV9 and TRBJ2-1; 8 bases align to TRBD2. Per germline, CDR1 SGDLS and CDR2 YYNGEE. The CDR3 is made up of 15 amino acids. V lost 0 bases and J lost 4; bases outside the gene matches: 3. The CDR3 DNA follows: TGTGCCAGCAGCGTAGGACTAGCGAGATACAATGAGCAGTTCTTC. It codes for CASSVGLARYNEQFF. Full variable domain (outside the CDR3, taken from reference TRBV9 and TRBJ2-1): DSGVTQTPKHLITATGQRVTLRCSPRSGDLSVYWYQQSLDQGLQFLIQYYNGEERAKGNILERFSAQQFPDLHSELNLSSLELGDSALYFCASSVGLARYNEQFFGPGTRLTVL.

The chain combines TRBV4-1 with TRBJ2-1, with 10 bases matching TRBD2. This CDR3 has 19 residues. Germline V gives CDR1 MGHRA, CDR2 YSYEKL. J was trimmed by 1 base and V by 4 bases; bases with no gene match: 13. The CDR3: CASSPVGLAELLSYNEQFF. The CDR3 DNA follows: TGCGCCAGCAGCCCCGTCGGACTAGCGGAGCTGCTATCCTACAATGAGCAGTTCTTC.

This clone appeared a few times. This sequence joins TRBV28 and TRBJ1-2; 10 positions agree with TRBD1. The CDR3 consists of 17 residues. V shed 5 bases and J 2 bases; nucleotides not matched to a gene: 11. Germline-derived CDR1 and CDR2 are MDHEN and SYDVKM. The CDR3 DNA reads as TGTGCCAGCAGTCCAACCGGGACAGGGGCCATAAACTATGGCTACACCTTC. As protein: CASSPTGTGAINYGYTF.

The chain uses TRBV7-2 and TRBJ2-3; no clear D gene. Trimming took 5 bases from V and 0 from J, leaving 15 bases between them. This CDR3 is 16 amino acids long. The V gene's germline CDR1 is SGHTA and CDR2 FQGNSA. The CDR3 coding sequence is TGTGCCAGCAGCCCCACCTTTGGCAGTAGCACAGATACGCAGTATTTT. This encodes CASSPTFGSSTDTQYF.

The V and J genes are TRBV7-2 and TRBJ2-7; TRBD1 might be the D (6 bases). V was shortened by 3 bases and J by 2 bases, with 11 bases between the two germline ends. This CDR3 has 14 residues. Germline V gene lookup returns CDR1 SGHTA and CDR2 FQGNSA. For the CDR3, the DNA is TGTGCCAGCAGCTTTGACAGGTTCACCTACGAGCAGTACTTC. Residues: CASSFDRFTYEQYF.

The V and J genes are TRBV5-1 and TRBJ2-3, with 12 bases identical to TRBD2. This CDR3 is built from 15 residues. Germline CDR1 reads SGHRS; CDR2 reads YFSETQ. Trimming removed 6 bases from V and 6 bases from J; junction bases left unmatched: 8. CDR3 in amino acids: CASKRLAGADDTQYF. The CDR3 nucleotides are TGCGCCAGCAAGAGACTAGCGGGAGCAGATGATACGCAGTATTTT. The full variable domain, in which reference TRBV5-1 and TRBJ2-3 provide the parts outside the CDR3, is KAGVTQTPRYLIKTRGQQVTLSCSPISGHRSVSWYQQTPGQGLQFLFEYFSETQRNKGNFPGRFSGRQFSNSRSEMNVSTLELGDSALYLCASKRLAGADDTQYFGPGTRLTVL.

V and J are TRBV29-1 and TRBJ2-5, with D tentatively TRBD2 (6 bases). The germline gives CDR1 SQVTM, CDR2 ANQGSEA. The CDR3 consists of 13 residues. V gave up 3 bases and J gave up 4 bases, with 12 bases separating them. The CDR3 DNA sequence: TGCAGCGTTGAGGGCCTCGGGGGAGAGACCCAGTACTTC. Residues: CSVEGLGGETQYF.

The rearrangement uses TRBV9 and TRBJ1-1; weak D call: TRBD1 (5 bases). V shed 0 bases and J shed 5 bases, with 11 bases lying between them. Germline V gene sequence: CDR1 SGDLS, CDR2 YYNGEE. The CDR3 totals 14 residues. The CDR3 here is CASSVAWGETEAFF. The DNA of the CDR3 is TGTGCCAGCAGCGTAGCGTGGGGGGAGACTGAAGCTTTCTTT.

The J gene is TRBJ1-2, the V gene TRBV19; TRBD1 matches at 9 bases. The CDR3 is made up of 15 amino acids. Unmatched junction bases numbered 5, after V lost 1 base and J lost 5 bases. In germline, CDR1 is LNHDA, CDR2 SQIVND (reference sequence). CDR3 amino acids: CASSIVSGQGYGYTF. The CDR3 nucleotides are TGTGCCAGTAGTATAGTCTCGGGACAGGGATATGGCTACACCTTC.

The chain is built from TRBV7-6 and TRBJ2-6; 9 positions match TRBD1. The J segment lost 2 bases and the V segment lost 2 bases, leaving 7 bases of the junction unmatched. The CDR3 totals 18 residues. Germline V lookup: CDR1 SGHVS, CDR2 FNYEAQ. This chain's CDR3 is CASSLLGTGSAGANVLTF. Here the CDR3 DNA reads TGTGCCAGCAGCTTATTGGGGACAGGGTCTGCTGGGGCCAACGTCCTGACTTTC.

This clone occurred once. This chain connects TRBV4-3 to TRBJ2-3; TRBD1 agrees at 8 bases. The germline V gene has CDR1 LGHNA and CDR2 YSLEER. This CDR3 is 20 amino acids long. V lost 0 bases, J lost 3 bases, and 17 bases stayed unmatched. The CDR3 DNA reads TGCGCCAGCAGCCAAGATGTGAGACAGGGGCTTGGTCTGGAAACAGATACGCAGTATTTT. As protein: CASSQDVRQGLGLETDTQYF.

The V gene is TRBV1, the J gene TRBJ2-7; the table's D gene call, TRBD2, was not cross checked with the DNA. TRBV1 is described as a pseudogene. The CDR3 is 18 amino acids. CDR3 nucleotides: TGCACCAGCAGCCCAAGAGGTGGCCGCGGGAGGAGCTCCTACGAGCAGTACGTC. It codes for CTSSPRGGRGRSSYEQYV.

This clone turned up a few times. The chain joins TRBV4-1 to TRBJ2-3; D may be TRBD1 (8 bases). The V gene's germline CDR1 is MGHRA and CDR2 YSYEKL. This CDR3 is 17 amino acids long. V was shortened by 4 bases and J by 9 bases, with 26 bases between the two germline ends. The chain's CDR3 is CASSRNSDGTGGGTQYF. As DNA, the CDR3 is TGCGCCAGCAGCCGGAACTCCGACGGGACAGGCGGGGGCACGCAGTATTTT.

This clone was counted a few times. The chain recombines TRBV7-2 with TRBJ2-7, with D perhaps matching TRBD2 (5 bases). Per germline, CDR1 SGHTA and CDR2 FQGNSA. V gave up 3 bases and J gave up 4 bases, with 7 bases separating them. The CDR3 runs to 12 residues. CDR3 amino acids: CASSFGNYEQYF. The CDR3 coding sequence is TGTGCCAGCAGCTTCGGGAATTACGAGCAGTACTTC. The whole variable domain, filled in from reference TRBV7-2 and TRBJ2-7, reads GAGVSQSPSNKVTEKGKDVELRCDPISGHTALYWYRQSLGQGLEFLIYFQGNSAPDKSGLPSDRFSAERTGGSVSTLTIQRTQQEDSAVYLCASSFGNYEQYFGPGTRLTVT.

The V call is TRBV5-1, the J call TRBJ1-4, with D possibly being TRBD1 (5 bases). The CDR3 has 16 amino acids. Germline-derived CDR1 and CDR2 are SGHRS and YFSETQ. V dropped 5 bases and J dropped 4 bases, with 18 bases sitting between them. This chain's CDR3 is CASSPQYRQNNEKLFF. As DNA, the CDR3 is TGCGCCAGCAGTCCCCAATATCGACAGAATAATGAAAAACTGTTTTTT. The variable domain in full, with the rest retrieved from reference TRBV5-1 and TRBJ1-4, is KAGVTQTPRYLIKTRGQQVTLSCSPISGHRSVSWYQQTPGQGLQFLFEYFSETQRNKGNFPGRFSGRQFSNSRSEMNVSTLELGDSALYLCASSPQYRQNNEKLFFGSGTQLSVL.

This clone was seen more than once but under ten times. This rearrangement joins TRBV23-1 to TRBJ1-2, with 7 bases that match TRBD1. TRBV23-1 is recorded as an ORF, its role being uncertain. This CDR3 has 14 amino acids. The V gene end was trimmed by 0 bases and the J gene end by 3 bases; junction bases not matched to a gene: 1. The CDR3 DNA follows: TGCGCCAGCAGTCAATCCGACAGGGACTATGGCTACACCTTC. Translated, it gives CASSQSDRDYGYTF.

This clone was found a few times. This chain joins TRBV5-1 and TRBJ1-5; D remains unclear. The length of the CDR3 is 16 residues. Per germline, CDR1 SGHRS and CDR2 YFSETQ. Deletions cut 4 bases from V and 2 bases from J, with 16 bases between. CDR3 in DNA: TGCGCCAGCAGCGCCGGCCCGGGAATGGGCAATCAGCCCCAGCATTTT. Its protein is CASSAGPGMGNQPQHF.

This clone was picked up one time. The genes are TRBV9 and TRBJ1-4; perhaps TRBD1 as D (5 bases). CDR1 is SGDLS, CDR2 YYNGEE, per germline. The CDR3 runs to 17 residues. The V end lost 0 bases, the J end lost 4 bases, and 16 bases lay between the germline ends. CDR3 nucleotides: TGTGCCAGCAGCGTAGGCATCGACAGATCGTATAATGAAAAACTGTTTTTT. This encodes CASSVGIDRSYNEKLFF.

The chain links TRBV9 to TRBJ2-1, with 9 positions matching TRBD1. V lost 3 bases and J lost 5; bases outside the gene matches: 9. The germline CDR1 and CDR2 sequences are SGDLS and YYNGEE. The CDR3 sequence is 16 residues long. The CDR3 protein is CASSAGFGTGHNEQFF. CDR3 coding DNA: TGTGCCAGCAGCGCGGGCTTCGGGACAGGGCACAATGAGCAGTTCTTC.

The chain couples TRBV28 to TRBJ1-6; maybe TRBD1 (6 bases). The CDR3 runs to 14 residues. V lost 2 bases to trimming and J lost 9 bases, with 11 bases between them. Germline values: CDR1 MDHEN, CDR2 SYDVKM. CDR3 in amino acids: CASSLRQAGSPLHF. The DNA of the CDR3 is TGTGCCAGCAGTTTAAGACAGGCGGGTTCACCCCTCCACTTT.

V and J are TRBV4-1 and TRBJ1-3; no clear D gene. Trimming shortened V by 0 bases and J by 0 bases, and 12 bases separated the two germline ends. Germline-derived CDR1 and CDR2 are MGHRA and YSYEKL. The CDR3 is 17 residues long. The CDR3 region is CASSQDLEIYSGNTIYF. The CDR3 bases are TGCGCCAGCAGCCAAGATCTAGAAATCTACTCTGGAAACACCATATATTTT.

This clone was found a few times. The chain couples TRBV6-6 to TRBJ2-5, with 8 bases that match TRBD1. After removal of 5 bases from V and 9 bases from J, the junction contained 14 bases not matched to a gene. Per germline, CDR1 MNHNY and CDR2 SVGAGI (reference sequence). The CDR3 is 15 residues long. CDR3 in DNA: TGTGCCAGCAGTCACCGGGACAGGCTTTGGGGGGCCCAGTACTTC. It specifies CASSHRDRLWGAQYF.

This chain links TRBV25-1 with TRBJ2-5; a weak D match, TRBD2 (6 bases). Germline lookup yields CDR1 MGHDK and CDR2 SYGVNS. Deletions cut 1 base from V and 5 bases from J, with 14 bases between. The length of the CDR3 is 15 residues. For the CDR3, the DNA is TGTGCCAGCAGTGAATTCCCCGGGGGTAGGGAGACCCAGTACTTC. Protein: CASSEFPGGRETQYF.